This T cell receptor (beta chain) was sequenced during a study of CD8+CD57+ T cells in acquired aplastic anemia. Study-wide background: Yields of DNA that came from sorted CD4+ and CD8+ cells averaged about 3.3 ug. Healthy donors had, on average, around 11 million reads for their CD4+ cells. Study-level findings and limits: Sharing between patients and controls was observed for twenty-nine CD8+ CDR3 sequences. Simpson's diversity of CD8+ cells was not significantly different in patients compared with controls.

The TCR beta profiling, which covered VDJ combination and CDR3 sequence, was carried out using genomic DNA as the template. TCRdb re-derived calls from the reads in MiXCR, one entry per CDR3 protein. The sample records around 400,000 distinct CDR3 sequences, 55% to 70% being singletons. Trimming removed 1 base at V and 13 bases at J, with 8 bases between. CDR3 size: 12 residues. The V gene's germline CDR1 is SEHNR and CDR2 FQNEAQ (reference sequence). Comment on this clonotype: No antigen is known for it.

The gene calls are TRBV7-9 and TRBJ1-6, with D hard to call. The sequence was obtained from a human donor in good health, serving as a control. Material: sorted CD4+, CD8+, or CD8+CD57+ T cells (not recorded which) from PBMCs. CDR3 loop: CASSLDKSPLHF. CDR3 nucleotides: TGTGCCAGCAGCTTAGACAAGTCTCCCCTCCACTTT.